Below, 3 T cell receptor beta chains from the same sample are listed, as sequenced in a study of long-term antiretroviral therapy in people with HIV. At survey level, the immunoSEQ assay was run in its v3.0 version. Libraries were prepared by immunoSEQ multiplex PCR; TCRdb keeps only in-frame clonotypes and omits some of them. The table shows under 10,000 clones, with approximately 78% occurring only once. The sample was unsorted PBMCs, taken 0.7 years after starting antiretroviral therapy. These receptors all come from a man between 40 and 49 years old with HIV.

The chain joins TRBV7-8 to TRBJ1-5, with 7 bases that match TRBD1. Germline V gene sequence: CDR1 SGHVS, CDR2 FQNEAQ. Trimming took 5 bases from V and 3 from J; bases not matched to a gene: 4. CDR3 length: 14 amino acids. This CDR3 is CASSPGQLNQPQHF. The CDR3 DNA reads as TGTGCCAGCAGCCCGGGACAGCTCAATCAGCCCCAGCATTTT.

The V call is TRBV5-1, the J call TRBJ1-1; possibly TRBD1 for D (5 bases). The CDR3 runs to 14 residues. Germline V lookup: CDR1 SGHRS, CDR2 YFSETQ. The ends were cut back, 4 bases at V and 5 bases at J, with 15 bases in the middle. The CDR3 spells CASSTQGVETEAFF. CDR3 DNA: TGCGCCAGCAGCACCCAAGGGGTTGAAACTGAAGCTTTCTTT.

V gene TRBV19 combines with J gene TRBJ1-5; D is possibly TRBD1 (6 bases). The CDR3 has 14 residues. Germline CDR1 reads LNHDA; CDR2 reads SQIVND (reference sequence). V was pared by 6 bases and J by 4 bases, with 13 bases between. Here the CDR3 DNA reads TGTGCCAGTAGCCCCAGGGGTGCAAATCAGCCCCAGCATTTT. Translation: CASSPRGANQPQHF.